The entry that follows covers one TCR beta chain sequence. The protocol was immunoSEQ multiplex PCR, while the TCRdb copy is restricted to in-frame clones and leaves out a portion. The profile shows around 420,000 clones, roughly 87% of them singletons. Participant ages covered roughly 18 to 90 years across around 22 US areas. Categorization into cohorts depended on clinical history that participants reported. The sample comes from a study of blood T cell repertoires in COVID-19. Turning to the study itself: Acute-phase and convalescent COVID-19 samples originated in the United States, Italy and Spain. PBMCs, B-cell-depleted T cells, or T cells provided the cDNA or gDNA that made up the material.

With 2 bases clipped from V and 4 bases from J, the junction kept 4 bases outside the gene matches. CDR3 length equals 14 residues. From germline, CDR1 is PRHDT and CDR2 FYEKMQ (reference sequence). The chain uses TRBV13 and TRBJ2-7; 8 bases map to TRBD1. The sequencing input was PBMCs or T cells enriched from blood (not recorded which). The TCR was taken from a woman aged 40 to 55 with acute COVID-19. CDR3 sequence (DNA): TGTGCCAGCAGCTTACAGGGGGCGAAGTACGAGCAGTACTTC. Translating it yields CASSLQGAKYEQYF.